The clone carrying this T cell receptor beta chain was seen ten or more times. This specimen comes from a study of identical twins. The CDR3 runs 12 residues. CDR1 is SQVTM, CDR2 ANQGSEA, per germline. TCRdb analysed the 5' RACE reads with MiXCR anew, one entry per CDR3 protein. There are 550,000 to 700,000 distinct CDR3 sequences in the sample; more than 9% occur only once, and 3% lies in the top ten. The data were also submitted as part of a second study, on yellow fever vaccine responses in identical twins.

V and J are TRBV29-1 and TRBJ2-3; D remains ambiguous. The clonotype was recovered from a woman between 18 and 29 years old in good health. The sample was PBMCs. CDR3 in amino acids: CGLWDSTDTQYF. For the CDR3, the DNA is TGCGGGCTGTGGGATAGCACAGATACGCAGTATTTT.